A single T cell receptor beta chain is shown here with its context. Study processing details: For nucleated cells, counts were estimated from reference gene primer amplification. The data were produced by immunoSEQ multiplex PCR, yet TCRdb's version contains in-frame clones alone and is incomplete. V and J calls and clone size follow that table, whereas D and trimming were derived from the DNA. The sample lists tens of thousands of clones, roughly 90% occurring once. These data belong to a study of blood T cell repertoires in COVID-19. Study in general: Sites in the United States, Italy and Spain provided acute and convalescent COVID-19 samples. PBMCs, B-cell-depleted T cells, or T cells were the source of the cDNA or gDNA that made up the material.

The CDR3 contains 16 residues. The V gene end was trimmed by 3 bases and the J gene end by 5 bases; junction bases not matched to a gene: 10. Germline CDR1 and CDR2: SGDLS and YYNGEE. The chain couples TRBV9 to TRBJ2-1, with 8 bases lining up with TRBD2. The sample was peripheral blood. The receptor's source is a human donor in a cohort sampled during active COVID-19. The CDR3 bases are TGTGCCAGCAGCGGACCGGGGGTAGCGGGACACAATGAGCAGTTCTTC. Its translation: CASSGPGVAGHNEQFF.